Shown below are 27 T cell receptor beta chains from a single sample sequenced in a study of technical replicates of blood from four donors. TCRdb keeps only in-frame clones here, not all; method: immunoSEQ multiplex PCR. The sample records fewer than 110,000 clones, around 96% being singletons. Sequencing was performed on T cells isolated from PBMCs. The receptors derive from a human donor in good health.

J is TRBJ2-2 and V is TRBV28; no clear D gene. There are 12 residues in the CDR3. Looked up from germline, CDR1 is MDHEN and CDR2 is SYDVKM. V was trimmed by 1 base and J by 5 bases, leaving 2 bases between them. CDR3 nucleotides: TGTGCCAGCAGTTTATTAACCGGGGAGCTGTTTTTT. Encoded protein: CASSLLTGELFF.

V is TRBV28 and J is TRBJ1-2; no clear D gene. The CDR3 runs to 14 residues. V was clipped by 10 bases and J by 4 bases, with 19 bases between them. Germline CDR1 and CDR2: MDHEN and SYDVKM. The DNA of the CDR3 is TGTGCCACAGGATCCCCAGCGGATCCCTATGGCTACACCTTC. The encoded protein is CATGSPADPYGYTF.

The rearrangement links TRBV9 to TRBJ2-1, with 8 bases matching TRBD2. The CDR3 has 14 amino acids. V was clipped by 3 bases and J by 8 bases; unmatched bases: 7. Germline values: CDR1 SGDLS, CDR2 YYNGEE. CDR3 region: CASSAGGLAYEQFF. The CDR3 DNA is TGTGCCAGCAGCGCGGGAGGACTAGCCTATGAGCAGTTCTTC.

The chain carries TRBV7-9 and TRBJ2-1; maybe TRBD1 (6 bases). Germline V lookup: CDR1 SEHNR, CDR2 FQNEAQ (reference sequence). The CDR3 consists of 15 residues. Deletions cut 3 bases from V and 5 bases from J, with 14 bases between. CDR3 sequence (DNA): TGTGCCAGCAGCTTCCGAGGACAGAACAACAATGAGCAGTTCTTC. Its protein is CASSFRGQNNNEQFF.

This chain's CDR3 is CASSPESGNEQFF. DNA of the CDR3: TGTGCCAGCTCACCCGAAAGCGGGAATGAGCAGTTCTTC. The chain uses TRBV18 and TRBJ2-1, with D possibly TRBD2 on 6 matching bases. The CDR3 runs 13 residues. V was pared by 3 bases and J by 7 bases, with 10 bases between. Per the germline V gene, CDR1 is KGHSH and CDR2 is LQKENI. The whole variable domain, filled in from reference TRBV18 and TRBJ2-1, reads NAGVMQNPRHLVRRRGQEARLRCSPMKGHSHVYWYRQLPEEGLKFMVYLQKENIIDESGMPKERFSAEFPKEGPSILRIQQVVRGDSAAYFCASSPESGNEQFFGPGTRLTVL.

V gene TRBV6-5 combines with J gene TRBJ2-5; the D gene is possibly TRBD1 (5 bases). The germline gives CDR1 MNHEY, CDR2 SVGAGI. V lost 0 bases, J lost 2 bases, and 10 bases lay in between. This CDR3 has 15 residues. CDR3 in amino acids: CASSYSWTTQETQYF. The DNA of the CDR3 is TGTGCCAGCAGTTACTCCTGGACAACTCAAGAGACCCAGTACTTC.

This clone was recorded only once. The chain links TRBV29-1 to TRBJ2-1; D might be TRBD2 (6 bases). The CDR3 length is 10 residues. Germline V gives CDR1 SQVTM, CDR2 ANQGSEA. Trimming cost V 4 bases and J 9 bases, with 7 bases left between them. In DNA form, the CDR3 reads TGCAGCGTTGCGGGAGTTGAGCAGTTCTTC. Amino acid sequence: CSVAGVEQFF.

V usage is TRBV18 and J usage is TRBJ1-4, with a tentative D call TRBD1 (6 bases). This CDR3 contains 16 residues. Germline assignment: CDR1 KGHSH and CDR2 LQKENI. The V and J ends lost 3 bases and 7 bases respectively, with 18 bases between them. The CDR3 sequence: CASSPPSGTPLEKLFF. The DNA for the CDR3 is TGTGCCAGCTCACCTCCCTCCGGGACACCCCTTGAAAAACTGTTTTTT.

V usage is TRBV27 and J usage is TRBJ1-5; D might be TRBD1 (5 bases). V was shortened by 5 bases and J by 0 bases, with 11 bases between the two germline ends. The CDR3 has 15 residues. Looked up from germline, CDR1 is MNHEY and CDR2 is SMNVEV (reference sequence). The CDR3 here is CASSKGVDSNQPQHF. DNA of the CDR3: TGTGCCAGCAGTAAAGGGGTTGATAGCAATCAGCCCCAGCATTTT.

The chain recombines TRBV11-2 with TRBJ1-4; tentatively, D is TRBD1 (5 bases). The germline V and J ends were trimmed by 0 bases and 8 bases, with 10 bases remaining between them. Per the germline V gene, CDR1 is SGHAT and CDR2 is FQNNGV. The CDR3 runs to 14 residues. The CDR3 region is CASSLDRGEEKLFF. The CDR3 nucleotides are TGTGCCAGCAGCTTAGATCGGGGGGAGGAAAAACTGTTTTTT.

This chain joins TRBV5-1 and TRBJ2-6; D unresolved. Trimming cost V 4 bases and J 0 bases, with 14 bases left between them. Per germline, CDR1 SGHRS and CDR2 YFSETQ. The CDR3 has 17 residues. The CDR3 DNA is TGCGCCAGCAGCCCAGGCCCTTACAGCTCTGGGGCCAACGTCCTGACTTTC. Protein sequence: CASSPGPYSSGANVLTF.

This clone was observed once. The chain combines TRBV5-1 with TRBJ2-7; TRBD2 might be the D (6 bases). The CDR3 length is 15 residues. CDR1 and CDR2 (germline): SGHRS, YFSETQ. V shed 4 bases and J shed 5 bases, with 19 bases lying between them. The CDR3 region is CASSGAPGDLDEQYF. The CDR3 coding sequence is TGCGCCAGCAGCGGGGCCCCGGGGGATCTAGACGAGCAGTACTTC.

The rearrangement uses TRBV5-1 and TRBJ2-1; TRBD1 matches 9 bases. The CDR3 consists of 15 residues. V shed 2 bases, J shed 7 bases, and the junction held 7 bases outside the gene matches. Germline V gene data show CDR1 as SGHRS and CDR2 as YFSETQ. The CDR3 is CASSFRGQGGNEQFF. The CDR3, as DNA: TGCGCCAGCAGCTTCCGGGGACAGGGTGGGAATGAGCAGTTCTTC.

CDR3 in amino acids: CASSPGGVLLFF. CDR3 DNA: TGTGCCAGCAGTCCCGGGGGGGTTCTCTTGTTTTTT. The gene calls are TRBV14 and TRBJ1-4, with a tentative D call TRBD1 (5 bases). The V gene lost 6 bases and the J gene lost 15 bases, with 17 bases spanning the gap. Looked up from germline, CDR1 is SGHDN and CDR2 is FVKESK. The CDR3 loop spans 12 amino acids.

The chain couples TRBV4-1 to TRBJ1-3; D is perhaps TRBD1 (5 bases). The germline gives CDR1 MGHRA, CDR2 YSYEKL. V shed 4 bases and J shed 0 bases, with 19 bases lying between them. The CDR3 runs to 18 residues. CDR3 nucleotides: TGCGCCAGCAGCCTTTGGGGCGGGGCTAAATCCTCTGGAAACACCATATATTTT. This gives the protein CASSLWGGAKSSGNTIYF.

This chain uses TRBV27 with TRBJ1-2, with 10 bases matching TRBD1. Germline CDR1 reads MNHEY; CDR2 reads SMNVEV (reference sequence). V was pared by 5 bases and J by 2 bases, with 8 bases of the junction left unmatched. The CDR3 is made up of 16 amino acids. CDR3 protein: CASSISTGGSNYGYTF. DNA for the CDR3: TGTGCCAGCAGTATCTCGACAGGGGGCTCGAACTATGGCTACACCTTC.

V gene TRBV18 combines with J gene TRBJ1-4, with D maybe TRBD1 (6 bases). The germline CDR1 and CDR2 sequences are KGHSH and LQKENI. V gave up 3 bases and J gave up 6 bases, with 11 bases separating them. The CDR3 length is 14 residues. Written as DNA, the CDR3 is TGTGCCAGCTCACCTGGACAGAGCTATGAAAAACTGTTTTTT. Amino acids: CASSPGQSYEKLFF.

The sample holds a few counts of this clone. The CDR3 reads CASTTIAGHTGELFF. CDR3 sequence (DNA): TGTGCCAGTACCACTATAGCGGGTCACACCGGGGAGCTGTTTTTT. The genes are TRBV19 and TRBJ2-2; 7 nucleotides match TRBD2. The CDR3 is 15 amino acids. Germline V gene sequence: CDR1 LNHDA, CDR2 SQIVND (reference sequence). With 7 bases clipped from V and 3 bases from J, the junction kept 8 bases outside the gene matches. The full variable domain, its missing parts supplied by reference TRBV19 and TRBJ2-2, is DGGITQSPKYLFRKEGQNVTLSCEQNLNHDAMYWYRQDPGQGLRLIYYSQIVNDFQKGDIAEGYSVSREKKESFPLTVTSAQKNPTAFYLCASTTIAGHTGELFFGEGSRLTVL.

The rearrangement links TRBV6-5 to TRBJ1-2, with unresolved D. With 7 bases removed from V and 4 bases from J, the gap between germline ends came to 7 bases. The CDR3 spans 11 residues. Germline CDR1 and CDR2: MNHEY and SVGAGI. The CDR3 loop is CASTSSYGYTF. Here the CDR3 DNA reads TGTGCCAGCACCAGTTCCTATGGCTACACCTTC.

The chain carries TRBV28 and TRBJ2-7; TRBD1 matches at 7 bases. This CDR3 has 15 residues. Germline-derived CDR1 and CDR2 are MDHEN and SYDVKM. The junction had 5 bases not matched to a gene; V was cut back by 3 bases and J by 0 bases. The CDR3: CASSFNGQDSYEQYF. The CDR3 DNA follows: TGTGCCAGCAGTTTCAACGGACAGGACTCCTACGAGCAGTACTTC.

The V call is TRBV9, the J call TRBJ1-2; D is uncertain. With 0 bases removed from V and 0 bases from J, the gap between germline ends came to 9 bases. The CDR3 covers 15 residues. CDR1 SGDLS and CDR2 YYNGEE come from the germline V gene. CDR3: CASSVEAEANYGYTF. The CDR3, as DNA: TGTGCCAGCAGCGTAGAAGCGGAAGCTAACTATGGCTACACCTTC.

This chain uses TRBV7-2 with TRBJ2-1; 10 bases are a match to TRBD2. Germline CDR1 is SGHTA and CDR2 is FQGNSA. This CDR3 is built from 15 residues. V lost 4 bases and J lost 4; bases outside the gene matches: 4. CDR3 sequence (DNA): TGTGCCAGCAGCTCCTCTAGCGGGAGATACAATGAGCAGTTCTTC. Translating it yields CASSSSSGRYNEQFF.

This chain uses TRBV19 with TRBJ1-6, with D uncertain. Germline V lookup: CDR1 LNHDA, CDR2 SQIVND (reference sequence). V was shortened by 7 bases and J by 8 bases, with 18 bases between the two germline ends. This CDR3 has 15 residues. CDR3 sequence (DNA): TGTGCCAGTAAAGTGGAGGAGGGAAGGGATTCACCCCTCCACTTT. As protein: CASKVEEGRDSPLHF.

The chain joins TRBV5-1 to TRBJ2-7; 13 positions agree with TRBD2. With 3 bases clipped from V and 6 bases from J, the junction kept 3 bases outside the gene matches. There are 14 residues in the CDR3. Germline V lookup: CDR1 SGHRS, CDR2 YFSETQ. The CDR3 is CASSSTSGRFEQYF. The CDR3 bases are TGCGCCAGCAGCTCGACTAGCGGGAGGTTCGAGCAGTACTTC.

The CDR3, as DNA: TGCGCCAGCAGCCCCGGGAGGGAAAAACTGTTTTTT. Translated: CASSPGREKLFF. The chain links TRBV5-1 to TRBJ1-4; no reliable D call. Germline CDR1 is SGHRS and CDR2 is YFSETQ. CDR3 length: 12 residues. V was shortened by 4 bases and J by 8 bases, with 9 bases between the two germline ends.

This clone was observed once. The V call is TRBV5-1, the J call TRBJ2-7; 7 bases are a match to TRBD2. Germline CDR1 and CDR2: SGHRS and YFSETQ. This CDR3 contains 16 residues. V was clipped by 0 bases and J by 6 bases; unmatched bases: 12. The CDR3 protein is CASSLEGGSFQGEQYF. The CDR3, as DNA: TGCGCCAGCAGCTTGGAAGGCGGGAGTTTTCAGGGCGAGCAGTACTTC.

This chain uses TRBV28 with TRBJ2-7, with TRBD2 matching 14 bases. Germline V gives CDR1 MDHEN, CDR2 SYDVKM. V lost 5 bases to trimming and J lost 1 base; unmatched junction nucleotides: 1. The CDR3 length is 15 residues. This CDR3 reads CASSGTSGSSYEQYF. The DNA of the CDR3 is TGTGCCAGCAGTGGGACTAGCGGGAGTTCCTACGAGCAGTACTTC. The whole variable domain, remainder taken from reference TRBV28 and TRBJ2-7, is DVKVTQSSRYLVKRTGEKVFLECVQDMDHENMFWYRQDPGLGLRLIYFSYDVKMKEKGDIPEGYSVSREKKERFSLILESASTNQTSMYLCASSGTSGSSYEQYFGPGTRLTVT.